This TCR beta chain is drawn from a study of siplizumab effects on memory and regulatory T cells. General study findings and limits: Unstimulated naive T cells seemed to show more diversity than memory cells did, and they also seemed to be among the major contributors to the alloresponse. Just a small share of alloreactive clones was traced back to unstimulated subsets. Alloreactive sequences from unstimulated CD4+ memory cells fell significantly with siplizumab.

Per sample, around 92,000 TCR templates underwent assay. The protocol was immunoSEQ multiplex PCR, while the TCRdb copy is restricted to in-frame clones and leaves out a portion. The sample contains approximately 70,000 clones, about 90% of which appear only once. On this clone: Its specificity is not known.

The CDR3 runs to 12 residues. Between the trimmed V and J ends, which lost 7 bases and 6 bases, there was a span of 13 bases. Germline V CDR1 and CDR2: LNHDA, SQIVND (reference sequence). The TCR was taken from a human donor in good health. The specimen sequenced was CD8+ T cells sorted from blood. The chain is built from TRBV19 and TRBJ2-7, with D possibly matching TRBD2 (6 bases). The CDR3 spells CASMGGGSEQYF. Written as DNA, the CDR3 is TGTGCCAGTATGGGGGGTGGATCCGAGCAGTACTTC.